The clone carrying this T cell receptor beta chain was recorded many times. The data were obtained in a study of blood T cells in healthy people across ages. Then a second PCR, running roughly 7 to 11 cycles, was carried out with a sample-barcoded 5' primer and a J-beta primer mix. A single record per CDR3 protein comes from TCRdb applying MiXCR to the 5' RACE reads. Of fewer than 750,000 distinct CDR3 sequences listed, more than 45% are singletons. The sample comprised blood. This receptor was obtained from a woman aged 80 or over in good health.

The CDR3 loop is CAISPGTGKSNEQFF. The CDR3 DNA reads TGTGCCATCAGCCCCGGGACAGGGAAGTCGAATGAGCAGTTCTTC. The rearrangement links TRBV10-3 to TRBJ2-1; 9 nucleotides match TRBD1. The CDR3 contains 15 residues. Trimming at V came to 6 bases and at J to 7 bases, leaving 10 bases not matched to a gene. Germline loops: CDR1 ENHRY, CDR2 SYGVKD.